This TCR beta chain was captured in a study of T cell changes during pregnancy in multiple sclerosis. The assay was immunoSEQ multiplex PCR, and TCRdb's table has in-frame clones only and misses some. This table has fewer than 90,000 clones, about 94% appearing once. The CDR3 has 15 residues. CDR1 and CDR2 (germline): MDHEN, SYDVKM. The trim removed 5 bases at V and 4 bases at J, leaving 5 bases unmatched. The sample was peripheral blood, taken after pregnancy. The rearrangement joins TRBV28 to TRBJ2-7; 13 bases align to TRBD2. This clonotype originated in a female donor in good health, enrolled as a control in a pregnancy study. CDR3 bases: TGTGCCAGCAGTCAAGGGACTAGCGGGACTTACGAGCAGTACTTC. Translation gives CASSQGTSGTYEQYF.